One T cell receptor beta chain is described in this entry. The antigen this receptor binds is unknown. The input lacks base qualities; no much larger clone sits a single base away. This specimen belongs to a study of T cells in Graves' hyperthyroidism and ophthalmopathy (dated by TCRdb to about 2019). With regard to the full study: Peripheral blood was sampled at the time of initial diagnosis, prior to any treatment. To identify TCR V-J signatures that set the groups apart, the researchers used a discovery cohort of 100 or so patients, made up of approximately 43 with Graves' ophthalmopathy and approximately 57 with stable Graves' hyperthyroidism. Prospective prediction of ophthalmopathy was tested in an independent validation cohort consisting of 18 hyperthyroidism patients and 15 to 17 patients who later progressed to ophthalmopathy. The roughly 100 discovery patients were randomly split 7:3 into training and test sets. The study also compared thyroid tissue and blood T-cell repertoires from a handful of Graves' hyperthyroidism patients. After blood sampling, hyperthyroidism patients were treated with methimazole at a starting dose of 30 mg daily, and ophthalmopathy patients were treated with high-dose intravenous methylprednisolone. According to the paper, TCR Vbeta CDR3 sequencing was carried out on over 130 peripheral blood samples, which came from about 45 ophthalmopathy, approximately 72 hyperthyroidism and roughly 17 progressor patients.

Via the germline V gene (reference sequence), CDR1 is MNHEY and CDR2 SMNVEV. Here V drops 6 bases and J drops 9 bases, and the junction holds 1 base not matched to any gene. The CDR3 measures 11 amino acids from cysteine to phenylalanine. The kept DNA is CDR3 alone, 33 bases in frame from the first base. Hyperthyroidism patients were newly diagnosed, with disease duration under 2 months, and aged 18 to 65 years. The study excluded patients with uncontrolled infections, other autoimmune diseases, pregnancy or lactation. Diagnoses relied on clinical symptoms, serum thyroxine and TRAb, thyroid ultrasound and orbital computed tomography. For progressor patients, blood was drawn at the first diagnosis of hyperthyroidism, before any ophthalmopathy symptoms had appeared. PBMCs were separated from around 9.1 ml of fresh peripheral blood using Ficoll-Paque density gradient centrifugation. Progressor patients were initially diagnosed with Graves' hyperthyroidism and developed ophthalmopathy during follow-up. Trizol reagent was used to extract total RNA, and RNA quality was then checked on an Agilent 2100 Bioanalyzer.

The full study reports these points: During validation, the model predicted progression to ophthalmopathy a median of about 6.3 months ahead of onset, with 70.59% sensitivity and less than 85% specificity. Ophthalmopathy was separated from stable hyperthyroidism by a 13 V-J signature model, with roughly 88% sensitivity and about 81% specificity obtained in cross-validation and 80%/75% obtained in testing. Sample size was not statistically predetermined, and blinding of investigators to group allocation was not performed. Most expanded thyroid clonotypes (frequency above 0.001) were also detected in blood, a finding suggesting that blood repertoires may reflect thyroid immune responses.

The TCR beta CDR3 regions were amplified from RNA transcripts. The first round of RT-PCR for the TCR CDR3 was performed with the HTBI primer set and the Qiagen OneStep RT-PCR kit. Libraries were constructed in a second round of multiplex PCR, after which size selection and purification were carried out. The libraries were sequenced on an Illumina HiSeq2000 using paired-end 100 bp reads. Turning to the authors' computational methods: Raw data were processed with SOAPnuke, discarding reads with adapters, uncalled bases, mean Phred below 15, or no exact constant-primer or identifier match. High-quality paired reads were merged with COPE v1.2.5, and unique nucleotide sequences were defined as clonotypes. MiTCR v1.1 was used to align the clonotypes against IMGT TRBV, TRBD and TRBJ reference segments. Only V-J combinations with frequency above 0.0001, covering 99% to 99.2% of repertoires, were analysed. A TCS score was defined as the ratio between F50 (clonal expansion) and ExV (chaos), using BLOSUM62-based TCRdist between CDR3 peptides within each V-J. Welch's t-statistics and random forest reduced 500 to 550 V-J features to roughly 13, which were used in a naive Bayes classifier (R e1071). TCRdb's own reprocessing of the public reads used fastp at Q25 and MiXCR and kept productive beta chains. Every CDR3 protein is listed once, alongside the most common genes and DNA of its rows. The V and J calls and clone size come from TCRdb's table, not from the authors' own analysis. The table for this sample lists some 600,000 distinct CDR3 sequences; around 14% of them were counted only once. Approximately 5.7% of the sample comes from the top ten.

The source material was blood. This TCR derives from a woman aged 30 to 39 with Graves' hyperthyroidism that later progressed to Graves' ophthalmopathy. The chain couples TRBV27 to TRBJ2-3; a stretch of 9 junction bases matches TRBD1. The DNA sequence is TGTGCCAGCAGGACAGGGGGGACGCAGTATTTT. Protein translation: CASRTGGTQYF.